This T cell receptor beta chain derives from a study of cytomegalovirus exposure and HLA in healthy donors. Broader study findings: Later work found most CMV-associated TCR beta chains apparently HLA-restricted. Prior analysis indicated that the majority of TCR beta V segments exhibited productivity approximately 87% or approximately 30% of the time. Available immune exposure information covered CMV serostatus only. Presence/absence analyses assumed roughly uniform sequencing depth across donors.

CDR3 length: 13 residues. CDR1 and CDR2 from the germline V gene are MDHEN and SYDVKM. V shed 5 bases, J shed 5 bases, and the junction held 3 bases outside the gene matches. To note about this clone: Its antigen remains unknown.

The PCR used 60 Vbeta and 13 Jbeta primers. The table came from immunoSEQ multiplex PCR; TCRdb's copy has only in-frame clones and leaves some out. Here the sample spans approximately 110,000 clones, around 74% being singletons. Sequencing was performed on PBMCs. This receptor was taken from a woman aged 45-59 years in good health and CMV-seropositive. V usage is TRBV28 and J usage is TRBJ2-7, with 10 positions matching TRBD1. CDR3 coding DNA: TGTGCCAGCAGTAGGACAGGGGGGGACGAGCAGTACTTC. This encodes CASSRTGGDEQYF. The whole variable domain, remainder taken from reference TRBV28 and TRBJ2-7, is DVKVTQSSRYLVKRTGEKVFLECVQDMDHENMFWYRQDPGLGLRLIYFSYDVKMKEKGDIPEGYSVSREKKERFSLILESASTNQTSMYLCASSRTGGDEQYFGPGTRLTVT.